Listed here are 26 T cell receptor beta chains from one sample, sequenced in a study of shared T cell receptors in the human thymus. Only in-frame clones appear in the TCRdb table, and some are missing; sequencing was by immunoSEQ multiplex PCR. Of 550,000 to 800,000 clones in the sample, 70% to 90% are singletons; the top ten hold under 0.012%. The sample also formed part of further work on human thymus T cells.

The sample was thymocytes. The receptors shown here come from a girl under three years old with a congenital heart defect.

The chain couples TRBV19 to TRBJ1-5; no reliable D call. Deletions cut 6 bases from V and 3 bases from J, with 9 bases between. Per the germline V gene, CDR1 is LNHDA and CDR2 is SQIVND (reference sequence). The CDR3 runs 13 residues. CDR3 in amino acids: CASREASNQPQHF. CDR3 bases: TGTGCCAGTAGAGAGGCCTCCAATCAGCCCCAGCATTTT. Supplemented by reference TRBV19 and TRBJ1-5, the full variable domain reads DGGITQSPKYLFRKEGQNVTLSCEQNLNHDAMYWYRQDPGQGLRLIYYSQIVNDFQKGDIAEGYSVSREKKESFPLTVTSAQKNPTAFYLCASREASNQPQHFGDGTRLSIL.

This chain links TRBV6-4 with TRBJ2-3; D not certain. The CDR3 extends over 14 amino acids. V lost 3 bases, J lost 8 bases, and 15 bases lay in between. Germline V gene lookup returns CDR1 MRHNA and CDR2 SNTAGT. CDR3 residues: CASSEHDGALTQYF. CDR3 DNA sequence: TGTGCCAGCAGTGAACACGACGGAGCTCTTACGCAGTATTTT.

V gene TRBV15 combines with J gene TRBJ1-5; TRBD1 is a possible D gene (5 bases). With 0 bases removed from V and 3 bases from J, the gap between germline ends came to 27 bases. CDR1 is LNHNV and CDR2 is YYDKDF in the germline V gene (reference sequence). The CDR3 has 21 amino acids. Written as DNA, the CDR3 is TGTGCCACCAGCAGAGATCTGGCAGGGCAGGGTACGGTTGCCACCAATCAGCCCCAGCATTTT. Its protein product is CATSRDLAGQGTVATNQPQHF.

This rearrangement joins TRBV7-8 to TRBJ2-3; the match to TRBD1 covers 7 bases. Trimming at V came to 5 bases and at J to 2 bases, leaving 22 bases not matched to a gene. This CDR3 region has 20 residues. Germline V gives CDR1 SGHVS, CDR2 FQNEAQ. CDR3 DNA sequence: TGTGCCAGCAGCCCAGACCGGACAGGCGGAATTCACTGTCACACAGATACGCAGTATTTT. It specifies CASSPDRTGGIHCHTDTQYF.

The J gene is TRBJ2-7, the V gene TRBV2; 11 bases map to TRBD1. The length of the CDR3 is 15 residues. Germline-derived CDR1 and CDR2 are SNHLY and FYNNEI. Germline trimming cut 9 bases from V and 5 bases from J; bases unmatched to any gene: 12. The CDR3 DNA follows: TGTGCCAGGGAGGGACCGGGACAGGGGGTCCACGAGCAGTACTTC. This codes for CAREGPGQGVHEQYF.

The genes are TRBV10-3 and TRBJ2-7, with 7 bases aligning to TRBD1. Germline V gives CDR1 ENHRY, CDR2 SYGVKD. The junction had 20 bases not matched to a gene; V was cut back by 6 bases and J by 3 bases. The CDR3 totals 18 residues. The CDR3 sequence is CAIREDRSEGVVIYEQYF. In nucleotides, the CDR3 is TGTGCCATCAGGGAGGACAGGTCTGAGGGCGTAGTAATCTACGAGCAGTACTTC.

This chain joins TRBV7-2 and TRBJ1-2; TRBD1 matches 7 bases. Germline-derived CDR1 and CDR2 are SGHTA and FQGNSA. The junction had 10 bases not matched to a gene; V was cut back by 4 bases and J by 5 bases. The CDR3 consists of 15 residues. The CDR3 DNA follows: TGTGCCAGCAGCTGCATTGGGGACAGAGTTTATGGCTACACCTTC. This encodes CASSCIGDRVYGYTF.

The rearrangement uses TRBV15 and TRBJ1-1; no reliable D call. This CDR3 has 17 amino acids. Germline loops: CDR1 LNHNV, CDR2 YYDKDF (reference sequence). V lost 0 bases and J 1 base, leaving 15 bases between the germline ends. CDR3: CATSREGLENKNTEAFF. In DNA form, the CDR3 reads TGTGCCACCAGCAGAGAGGGCCTCGAGAACAAGAACACTGAAGCTTTCTTT. Supplemented by reference TRBV15 and TRBJ1-1, the full variable domain reads DAMVIQNPRYQVTQFGKPVTLSCSQTLNHNVMYWYQQKSSQAPKLLFHYYDKDFNNEADTPDNFQSRRPNTSFCFLDIRSPGLGDTAMYLCATSREGLENKNTEAFFGQGTRLTVV.

The V gene is TRBV4-1, the J gene TRBJ1-2; possibly TRBD1 for D (5 bases). The CDR3 is 14 amino acids. Germline V gene sequence: CDR1 MGHRA, CDR2 YSYEKL. V lost 2 bases and J 7 bases, leaving 14 bases between the germline ends. The CDR3 sequence: CASSQQGLSIGYTF. For the CDR3, the DNA is TGCGCCAGCAGCCAACAGGGTTTGAGTATTGGCTACACCTTC.

The chain joins TRBV2 to TRBJ1-2, with TRBD1 matching over 7 bases. CDR3 length: 15 residues. Germline V CDR1 and CDR2: SNHLY, FYNNEI. Unmatched junction bases numbered 11, after V lost 6 bases and J lost 4 bases. The CDR3: CASRNDRAKLYGYTF. CDR3 nucleotides: TGTGCCAGCAGAAACGACAGGGCCAAACTCTATGGCTACACCTTC.

This chain joins TRBV9 and TRBJ1-2, with 7 bases identical to TRBD1. CDR1 is SGDLS and CDR2 is YYNGEE in the germline V gene. The CDR3 totals 15 residues. J was trimmed by 4 bases and V by 3 bases; bases with no gene match: 9. CDR3 region: CASSGVTGRFYGYTF. As DNA, the CDR3 is TGTGCCAGCAGCGGAGTGACAGGGAGGTTCTATGGCTACACCTTC. Variable domain in full (rest from reference TRBV9 and TRBJ1-2): DSGVTQTPKHLITATGQRVTLRCSPRSGDLSVYWYQQSLDQGLQFLIQYYNGEERAKGNILERFSAQQFPDLHSELNLSSLELGDSALYFCASSGVTGRFYGYTFGSGTRLTVV.

The chain has TRBV29-1 and TRBJ1-1, with D possibly matching TRBD1 (6 bases). Germline V gene data show CDR1 as SQVTM and CDR2 as ANQGSEA. The CDR3 is 17 amino acids. Trimming took 2 bases from V and 3 from J, leaving 22 bases between them. The CDR3 DNA follows: TGCAGCGTTGAAAGGGGGTGCGTCGCGGGCGCGGACACTGAAGCTTTCTTT. Amino acid sequence: CSVERGCVAGADTEAFF.

The V and J genes are TRBV11-2 and TRBJ2-7; possibly TRBD2 for D (7 bases). CDR1 and CDR2 (germline): SGHAT, FQNNGV. V lost 5 bases and J lost 3, with 17 bases in between. This CDR3 contains 15 residues. The CDR3 protein is CASSRGGQGNYEQYF. The CDR3 nucleotides are TGTGCCAGCAGCCGCGGGGGCCAGGGGAACTACGAGCAGTACTTC.

A few counts support this clone. The J gene is TRBJ2-1, the V gene TRBV6-1, with TRBD2 identical over 9 bases. Germline lookup yields CDR1 MNHNS and CDR2 SASEGT. The V and J ends lost 0 bases and 5 bases, in that order; junction bases with no gene match: 14. The CDR3 is 19 residues long. CDR3 sequence: CASSEALLRLAGHDNEQFF. CDR3 bases: TGTGCCAGCAGTGAAGCGCTTCTGAGGCTAGCGGGGCACGACAATGAGCAGTTCTTC.

The rearrangement uses TRBV6-1 and TRBJ1-6; TRBD1 is a possible D gene (6 bases). Trimming left V 3 bases short and J 6 bases short, with 18 bases between. This CDR3 is built from 17 residues. Per the germline V gene, CDR1 is MNHNS and CDR2 is SASEGT. The DNA of the CDR3 is TGTGCCAGCAGTGAGAATCTTGCAACAGGGTCTAATTCACCCCTCCACTTT. This sequence encodes CASSENLATGSNSPLHF.

For this clone: This CDR3 is also generated by other DNA sequences in the sample. The chain has TRBV9 and TRBJ2-3; D is unresolved. The CDR3 has 14 residues. The germline V and J ends were trimmed by 0 bases and 3 bases, with 8 bases remaining between them. CDR1 and CDR2 from the germline V gene are SGDLS and YYNGEE. CDR3 in DNA: TGTGCCAGCAGCGTAGGGTCCGGGACAGATACGCAGTATTTT. It encodes CASSVGSGTDTQYF. The entire variable domain, with the rest obtained from reference TRBV9 and TRBJ2-3, is as follows: DSGVTQTPKHLITATGQRVTLRCSPRSGDLSVYWYQQSLDQGLQFLIQYYNGEERAKGNILERFSAQQFPDLHSELNLSSLELGDSALYFCASSVGSGTDTQYFGPGTRLTVL.

The J gene is TRBJ1-5, the V gene TRBV6-1, with 7 bases lining up with TRBD1. Germline lookup yields CDR1 MNHNS and CDR2 SASEGT. This CDR3 has 15 amino acids. The junction had 12 bases not matched to a gene; V was cut back by 6 bases and J by 7 bases. CDR3 sequence: CASSLNGQVGQPQHF. For the CDR3, the DNA is TGTGCCAGCAGCCTAAACGGACAGGTCGGCCAGCCCCAGCATTTT.

The genes are TRBV6-1 and TRBJ2-3, with 14 bases that match TRBD2. After removal of 4 bases from V and 3 bases from J, the junction contained 12 bases not matched to a gene. Germline lookup yields CDR1 MNHNS and CDR2 SASEGT. CDR3 length equals 19 residues. DNA for the CDR3: TGTGCCAGCAGTGCGGGGGATCGGACTAGCGGGGGGCCAACAGATACGCAGTATTTT. Its translation: CASSAGDRTSGGPTDTQYF.

This rearrangement joins TRBV5-5 to TRBJ2-3; 7 positions agree with TRBD1. The trim removed 5 bases at V and 0 bases at J, leaving 9 bases unmatched. From germline, CDR1 is SGHKS and CDR2 YYEKEE (reference sequence). The length of the CDR3 is 16 residues. The CDR3 region has the DNA TGTGCCAGCAGTTATTGGACAGGCGCTAGCACAGATACGCAGTATTTT. It codes for CASSYWTGASTDTQYF.

The chain recombines TRBV29-1 with TRBJ2-3, with TRBD1 identical over 11 bases. CDR1 and CDR2 (germline): SQVTM, ANQGSEA. V dropped 8 bases and J dropped 4; count of bases not matched to a gene: 5. This CDR3 contains 13 residues. The CDR3 loop reads CSPRDRGSDTQYF. The CDR3 region has the DNA TGCAGCCCCCGGGACAGGGGGTCAGATACGCAGTATTTT.

The J gene is TRBJ2-5, the V gene TRBV11-2; a weak D match, TRBD2 (5 bases). This CDR3 contains 15 residues. The germline V gene has CDR1 SGHAT and CDR2 FQNNGV. Trimming shortened V by 4 bases and J by 5 bases, and 17 bases separated the two germline ends. In DNA, the CDR3 is TGTGCCAGCAGCTCGAGGGATTTGGGTTGGGAGACCCAGTACTTC. It codes for CASSSRDLGWETQYF.

The chain joins TRBV29-1 to TRBJ2-2, with 8 bases that match TRBD2. The germline V gene has CDR1 SQVTM and CDR2 ANQGSEA. V lost 2 bases, J lost 1 base, and 6 bases stayed unmatched. This CDR3 region has 16 residues. CDR3 DNA: TGCAGCGTTGAATTTGCGGGGGGTCTGAACACCGGGGAGCTGTTTTTT. It is translated as CSVEFAGGLNTGELFF.

The J gene is TRBJ1-5, the V gene TRBV12-5; 9 positions match TRBD1. The CDR3 runs 15 residues. Germline trimming cut 7 bases from V and 4 bases from J; bases unmatched to any gene: 8. Germline loops: CDR1 LGHNT, CDR2 FRNRAP. CDR3 protein: CASVGPGQGNQPQHF. The DNA for the CDR3 is TGTGCTAGTGTTGGGCCGGGACAGGGAAATCAGCCCCAGCATTTT.

The V and J genes are TRBV5-1 and TRBJ1-2; TRBD1 aligns across 9 bases. V shed 5 bases and J 6 bases; nucleotides not matched to a gene: 5. Germline CDR1 reads SGHRS; CDR2 reads YFSETQ. The CDR3 runs to 13 residues. CDR3 coding DNA: TGCGCCAGCAGGGGGACAGGGATTGATGGCTACACCTTC. It specifies CASRGTGIDGYTF.

This clone was picked up a small number of times. J is TRBJ2-7 and V is TRBV4-1; D perhaps matches TRBD2 (5 bases). V was shortened by 3 bases and J by 2 bases, with 14 bases between the two germline ends. CDR3 length equals 15 residues. Germline loops: CDR1 MGHRA, CDR2 YSYEKL. In DNA form, the CDR3 reads TGCGCCAGCAGCCAGGACCCGGGGAGAACCTACGAGCAGTACTTC. Its translation is CASSQDPGRTYEQYF.

This clone was detected only a few times. The chain joins TRBV4-2 to TRBJ2-3; TRBD2 agrees at 14 bases. Germline V CDR1 and CDR2: LGHNA, YNFKEQ. The CDR3 covers 18 residues. Losses at the gene ends were 2 bases for V and 4 bases for J; bases not matched to a gene: 8. This CDR3 reads CASSQPRLAGGPPDTQYF. Here the CDR3 DNA reads TGTGCCAGCAGCCAACCGCGACTAGCGGGGGGGCCGCCAGATACGCAGTATTTT.